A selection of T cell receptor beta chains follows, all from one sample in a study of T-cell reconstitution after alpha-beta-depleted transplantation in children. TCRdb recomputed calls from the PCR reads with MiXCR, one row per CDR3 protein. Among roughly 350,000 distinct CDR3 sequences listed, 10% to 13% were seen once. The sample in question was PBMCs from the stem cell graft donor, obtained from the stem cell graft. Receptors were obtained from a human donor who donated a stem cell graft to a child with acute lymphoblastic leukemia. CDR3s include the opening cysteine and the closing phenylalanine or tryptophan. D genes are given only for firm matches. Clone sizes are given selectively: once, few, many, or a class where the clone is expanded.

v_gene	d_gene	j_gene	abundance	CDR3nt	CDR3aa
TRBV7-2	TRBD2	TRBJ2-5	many	TGTGCCAGCAGTAGGAGAGGACTAGCGTGGGGAGAGACCCAGTACTTC	CASSRRGLAWGETQYF
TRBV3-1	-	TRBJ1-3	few	TGTGCCAGCAAGCCGGGGTCCAGCGGAAACACCATATATTTT	CASKPGSSGNTIYF
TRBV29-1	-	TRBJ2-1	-	TGCAGCGTTGTCCCCAGGAACAATGAGCAGTTCTTC	CSVVPRNNEQFF
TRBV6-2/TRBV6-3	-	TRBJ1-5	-	TGTGCCAGCAGTTACGTGGAGGGCTATAGACAGCCCCAGCATTTT	CASSYVEGYRQPQHF
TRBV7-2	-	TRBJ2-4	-	TGTGCCAGCAGCTTAGCCCCGTGGGAGAACGAAGCCAAAAACATTCAGTACTTC	CASSLAPWENEAKNIQYF
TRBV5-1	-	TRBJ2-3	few	TGCGCCAGCAGCCAGGGAACCAAGATCGCGAAAGATACGCAGTATTTT	CASSQGTKIAKDTQYF
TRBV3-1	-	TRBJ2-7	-	TGTGCCAGCAGCCAACCTTTAGGGGCCCTGGGGCCCTACGAGCAGTACTTC	CASSQPLGALGPYEQYF
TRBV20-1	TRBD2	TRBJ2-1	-	TGCAGTGCTAGAGAAGGGCGGGAGGTCTTCCACAATGAGCAGTTCTTC	CSAREGREVFHNEQFF
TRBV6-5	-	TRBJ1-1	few	TGTGCCAGCAGTTATGGGGTTGGAGACACTGAAGCTTTCTTT	CASSYGVGDTEAFF
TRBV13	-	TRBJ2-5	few	TGTGCCAGCAGCTTAAATATTGACATCCAAGAGACCCAGTACTTC	CASSLNIDIQETQYF
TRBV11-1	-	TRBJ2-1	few	TGTGCCAGCAGCTTGATGGGCGGGAATGAGCAGTTCTTC	CASSLMGGNEQFF
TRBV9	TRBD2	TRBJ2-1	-	TGTGCCAGCAGCGTAGAGGGCGGGAGGGCCCATGAGCAGTTCTTC	CASSVEGGRAHEQFF
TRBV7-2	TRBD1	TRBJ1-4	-	TGTGCCAGCAGCCGGACAGGGCTACACGAAAAACTGTTTTTT	CASSRTGLHEKLFF
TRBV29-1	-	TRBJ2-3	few	TGCAGCGAACCGGGGGCAAAATCGGAGTTCACAGATACGCAGTATTTT	CSEPGAKSEFTDTQYF
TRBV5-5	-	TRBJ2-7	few	TGTGCCAGCAGCCAAGTTGCTTACTACGAGCAGTACTTC	CASSQVAYYEQYF
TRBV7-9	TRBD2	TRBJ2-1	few	TGTGCCAGCAGCCGGGAGGGGACATTATACAATGAGCAGTTCTTC	CASSREGTLYNEQFF
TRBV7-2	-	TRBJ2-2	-	TGTGCCAGCAGCTTAGACCCCGGGTTCACCGGGGAGCTGTTTTTT	CASSLDPGFTGELFF
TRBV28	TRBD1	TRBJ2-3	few	TGTGCCAGCCGGACAGGCCAACACACAGATACGCAGTATTTT	CASRTGQHTDTQYF
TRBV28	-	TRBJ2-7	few	TGTGCCAGCAGTTTTATCTACGAGCAGTACTTC	CASSFIYEQYF
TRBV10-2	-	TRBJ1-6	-	TGCGCCAGCAGAACCATCGGGTCCAATTCACCCCTCCACTTT	CASRTIGSNSPLHF
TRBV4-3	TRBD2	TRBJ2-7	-	TGCGCCAGCAGCCAAGATCGGCTAGCGGACTACGAGCAGTACTTC	CASSQDRLADYEQYF
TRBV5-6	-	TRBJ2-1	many	TGTGCCAGCAGCCCGGTCGGGGTAGAAGATGAGCAGTTCTTC	CASSPVGVEDEQFF